Following are 8 T cell receptor beta chains from one sample sequenced in a study of OX40 agonist ivuxolimab in advanced cancers. Generated by immunoSEQ multiplex PCR, the TCRdb table keeps only in-frame clones and is missing some. The sample includes 90,000 or so clones, roughly 89% of them seen just once. This specimen was CD4+ or CD8+ T cells sorted from blood, taken in a trial of the OX40 agonist ivuxolimab. The receptors here all came from an adult with an advanced solid tumor such as melanoma, head and neck, liver or kidney cancer.

V is TRBV9 and J is TRBJ1-4; D not certain. Trimming removed 0 bases from V and 2 bases from J, with 5 bases in between. CDR3 size: 14 residues. Germline V CDR1 and CDR2: SGDLS, YYNGEE. The CDR3 sequence: CASSVAVTNEKLFF. The CDR3 region has the DNA TGTGCCAGCAGCGTAGCGGTGACTAATGAAAAACTGTTTTTT.

The chain links TRBV10-3 to TRBJ2-3, with TRBD1 matching over 7 bases. Trimming took 8 bases from V and 1 from J; bases not matched to a gene: 6. Germline CDR1 reads ENHRY; CDR2 reads SYGVKD. The CDR3 contains 14 residues. CDR3 sequence reads: CAILRDRGTDTQYF. CDR3 sequence (DNA): TGTGCCATCCTCCGGGACAGAGGCACAGATACGCAGTATTTT.

DNA of the CDR3: TGTGCCAGTACAGGGGGAGTTGGTGGCTACACCTTC. This gives the protein CASTGGVGGYTF. This chain connects TRBV25-1 to TRBJ1-2; the match to TRBD1 covers 8 bases. Trimming took 9 bases from V and 7 from J; bases not matched to a gene: 7. The CDR3 is 12 amino acids. Germline-derived CDR1 and CDR2 are MGHDK and SYGVNS.

V is TRBV19 and J is TRBJ2-1; 9 bases map to TRBD2. Germline assignment: CDR1 LNHDA and CDR2 SQIVND (reference sequence). Trimming cost V 4 bases and J 10 bases; bases outside gene matches: 5. This CDR3 is 13 amino acids long. CDR3 sequence: CASSSGRAGEQFF. CDR3 nucleotides: TGTGCCAGTAGTAGCGGGAGGGCGGGGGAGCAGTTCTTC.

This chain joins TRBV14 and TRBJ2-1; 8 positions agree with TRBD2. V lost 0 bases to trimming and J lost 4 bases; unmatched junction nucleotides: 8. The CDR3 has 17 amino acids. Germline loops: CDR1 SGHDN, CDR2 FVKESK. As DNA, the CDR3 is TGTGCCAGCAGCCAAGACCAGAGCGGGAGTTGGTACAATGAGCAGTTCTTC. Its translation is CASSQDQSGSWYNEQFF.

The V and J genes are TRBV4-1 and TRBJ1-4; D is ambiguous. Trimming removed 1 base at V and 6 bases at J, with 9 bases between. The CDR3 runs 14 residues. Germline CDR1 reads MGHRA; CDR2 reads YSYEKL. DNA for the CDR3: TGCGCCAGCAGCCAAGCACAGTTGGATGAAAAACTGTTTTTT. Its protein is CASSQAQLDEKLFF.

The CDR3 nucleotides read TGTGCCAGCAGCAAGGATCAGCCCCAGCATTTT. This encodes CASSKDQPQHF. The chain recombines TRBV21-1 with TRBJ1-5. TRBV21-1 is recorded as a pseudogene. CDR3 length: 11 residues.

CDR3 sequence reads: CASRDSGTFLQYF. Written as DNA, the CDR3 is TGTGCCAGCAGGGACTCCGGGACATTTCTACAGTACTTC. The gene calls are TRBV6-1 and TRBJ2-7; D is perhaps TRBD1 (6 bases). Looked up from germline, CDR1 is MNHNS and CDR2 is SASEGT. The CDR3 length is 13 residues. Trimming removed 6 bases from V and 10 bases from J, with 19 bases in between.